In this sample, the clone carrying this TCR beta chain turned up a few times. Its antigen is undetermined. These data are taken from a study of identical twins. TCRdb recomputed calls from the 5' RACE reads with MiXCR, one row per CDR3 protein. The repertoire includes just over 500,000 distinct CDR3 sequences, roughly a fifth of them detected once, and around 1% sits in the top ten. Germline V gene data show CDR1 as SNHLY and CDR2 as FYNNEI. V shed 6 bases and J 2 bases; nucleotides not matched to a gene: 7. The CDR3 sequence is 15 residues long. Overall study findings and caveats: Twin-shared out-of-frame alpha sequences showed excess low generation probability.

There were only healthy Caucasians among the donors. The sample was also linked to a second study, of T cells expressing NK-cell markers.

This chain joins TRBV2 and TRBJ2-3; 8 bases agree with TRBD2. The receptor comes from a woman aged 18-29 years in good health. Sequencing was performed on CD4+ T cells sorted from blood. The CDR3 reads CASRGPTSDTDTQYF. CDR3 sequence (DNA): TGTGCCAGCAGGGGTCCGACTAGCGACACAGATACGCAGTATTTT.